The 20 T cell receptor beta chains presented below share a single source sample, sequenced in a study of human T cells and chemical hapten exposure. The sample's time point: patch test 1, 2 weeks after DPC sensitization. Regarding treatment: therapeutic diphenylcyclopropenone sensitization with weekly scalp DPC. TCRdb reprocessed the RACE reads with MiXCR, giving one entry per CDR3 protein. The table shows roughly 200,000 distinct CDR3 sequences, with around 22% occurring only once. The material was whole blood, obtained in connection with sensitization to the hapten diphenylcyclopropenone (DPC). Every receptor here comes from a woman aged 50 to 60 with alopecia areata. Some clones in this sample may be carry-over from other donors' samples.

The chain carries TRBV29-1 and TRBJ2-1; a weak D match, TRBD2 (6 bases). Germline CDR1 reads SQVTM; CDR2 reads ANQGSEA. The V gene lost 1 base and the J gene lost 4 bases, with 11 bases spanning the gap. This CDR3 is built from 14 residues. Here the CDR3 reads CSVEAGVYYNEQFF. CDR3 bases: TGCAGCGTTGAAGCGGGAGTCTATTACAATGAGCAGTTCTTC.

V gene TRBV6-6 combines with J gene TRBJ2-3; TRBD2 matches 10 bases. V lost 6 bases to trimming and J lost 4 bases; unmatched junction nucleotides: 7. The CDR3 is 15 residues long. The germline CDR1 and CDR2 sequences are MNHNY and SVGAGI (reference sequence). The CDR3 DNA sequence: TGTGCCAGCAGCCCCCTGACTAGCGGGTCAGATACGCAGTATTTT. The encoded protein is CASSPLTSGSDTQYF.

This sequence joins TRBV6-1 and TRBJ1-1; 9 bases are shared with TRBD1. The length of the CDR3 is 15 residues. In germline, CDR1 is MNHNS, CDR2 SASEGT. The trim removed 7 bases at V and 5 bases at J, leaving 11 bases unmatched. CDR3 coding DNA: TGTGCCAGCAACCCCGGGACAGGGTTAGTAACTGAAGCTTTCTTT. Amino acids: CASNPGTGLVTEAFF.

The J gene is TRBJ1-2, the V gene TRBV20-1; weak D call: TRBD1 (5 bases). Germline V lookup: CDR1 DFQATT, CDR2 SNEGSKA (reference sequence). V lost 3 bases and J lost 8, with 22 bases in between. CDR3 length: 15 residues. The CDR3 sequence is CSARANKGAGKGYTF. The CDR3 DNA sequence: TGCAGTGCTAGGGCTAATAAAGGGGCAGGGAAAGGCTACACCTTC.

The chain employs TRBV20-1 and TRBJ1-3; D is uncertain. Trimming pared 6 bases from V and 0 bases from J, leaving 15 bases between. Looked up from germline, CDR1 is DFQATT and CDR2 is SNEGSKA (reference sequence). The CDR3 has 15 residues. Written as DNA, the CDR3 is TGCAGTGCCCTTCCGGGTTACCGCTCTGGAAACACCATATATTTT. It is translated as CSALPGYRSGNTIYF.

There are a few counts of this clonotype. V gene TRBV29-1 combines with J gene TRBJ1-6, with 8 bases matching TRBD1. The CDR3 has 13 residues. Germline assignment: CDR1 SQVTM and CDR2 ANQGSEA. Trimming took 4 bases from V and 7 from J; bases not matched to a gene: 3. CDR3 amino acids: CSVGAGGNSPLHF. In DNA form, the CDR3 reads TGCAGCGTTGGTGCAGGGGGCAATTCACCCCTCCACTTT.

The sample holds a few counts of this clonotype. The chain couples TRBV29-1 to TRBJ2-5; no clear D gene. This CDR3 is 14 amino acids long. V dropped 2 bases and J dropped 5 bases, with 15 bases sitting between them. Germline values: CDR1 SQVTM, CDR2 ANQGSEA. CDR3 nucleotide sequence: TGCAGCGTTGAAACACGGGCCGTGGGGGAGACCCAGTACTTC. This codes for CSVETRAVGETQYF.

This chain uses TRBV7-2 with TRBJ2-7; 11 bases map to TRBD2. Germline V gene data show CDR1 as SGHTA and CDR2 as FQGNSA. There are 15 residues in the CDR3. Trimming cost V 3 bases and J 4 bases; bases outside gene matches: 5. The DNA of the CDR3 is TGTGCCAGCAGCTTTCCGGGACTAGCGGCTTACGAGCAGTACTTC. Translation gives CASSFPGLAAYEQYF.

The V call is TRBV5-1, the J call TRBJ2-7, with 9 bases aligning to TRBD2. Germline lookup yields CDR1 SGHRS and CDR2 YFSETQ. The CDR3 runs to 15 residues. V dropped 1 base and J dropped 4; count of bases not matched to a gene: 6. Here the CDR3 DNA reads TGCGCCAGCAGCTTGTCGACTAGCGGAGGGTACGAGCAGTACTTC. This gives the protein CASSLSTSGGYEQYF.

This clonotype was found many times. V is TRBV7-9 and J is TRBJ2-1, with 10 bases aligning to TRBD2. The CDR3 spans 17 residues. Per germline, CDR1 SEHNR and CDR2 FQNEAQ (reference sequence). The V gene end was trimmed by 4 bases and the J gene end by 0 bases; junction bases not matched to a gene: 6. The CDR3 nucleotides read TGTGCCAGCAGCTCGGGAACTAGCGGGGTCTCCTACAATGAGCAGTTCTTC. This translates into CASSSGTSGVSYNEQFF.

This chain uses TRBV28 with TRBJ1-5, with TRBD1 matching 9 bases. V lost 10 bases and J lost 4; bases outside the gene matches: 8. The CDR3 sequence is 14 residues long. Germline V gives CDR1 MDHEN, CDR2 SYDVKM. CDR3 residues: CAIQTGGQNQPQHF. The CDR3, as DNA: TGTGCCATCCAGACAGGGGGGCAGAATCAGCCCCAGCATTTT. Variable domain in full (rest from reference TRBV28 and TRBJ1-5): DVKVTQSSRYLVKRTGEKVFLECVQDMDHENMFWYRQDPGLGLRLIYFSYDVKMKEKGDIPEGYSVSREKKERFSLILESASTNQTSMYLCAIQTGGQNQPQHFGDGTRLSIL.

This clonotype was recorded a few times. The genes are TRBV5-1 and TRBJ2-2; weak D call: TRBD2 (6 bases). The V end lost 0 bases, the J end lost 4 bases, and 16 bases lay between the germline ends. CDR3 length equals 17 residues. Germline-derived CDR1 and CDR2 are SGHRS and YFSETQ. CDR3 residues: CASSLATPGVGTGELFF. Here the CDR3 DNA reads TGCGCCAGCAGCTTGGCCACCCCGGGAGTAGGCACCGGGGAGCTGTTTTTT.

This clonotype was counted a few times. The CDR3 loop reads CASSQEGLAASYNEQFF. The DNA of the CDR3 is TGTGCCAGCAGCCAAGAGGGACTAGCGGCCTCCTACAATGAGCAGTTCTTC. V usage is TRBV4-2 and J usage is TRBJ2-1; 11 bases are a match to TRBD2. The CDR3 extends over 17 amino acids. V was pared by 0 bases and J by 0 bases, with 1 base of the junction left unmatched. Germline V gives CDR1 LGHNA, CDR2 YNFKEQ.

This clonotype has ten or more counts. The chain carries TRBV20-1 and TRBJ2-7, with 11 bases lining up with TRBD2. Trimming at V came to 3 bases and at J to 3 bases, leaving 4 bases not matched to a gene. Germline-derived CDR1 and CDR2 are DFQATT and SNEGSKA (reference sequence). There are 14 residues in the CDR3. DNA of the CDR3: TGCAGTGCTAGGCCCGGGACTAGCGGCTACGAGCAGTACTTC. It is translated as CSARPGTSGYEQYF.

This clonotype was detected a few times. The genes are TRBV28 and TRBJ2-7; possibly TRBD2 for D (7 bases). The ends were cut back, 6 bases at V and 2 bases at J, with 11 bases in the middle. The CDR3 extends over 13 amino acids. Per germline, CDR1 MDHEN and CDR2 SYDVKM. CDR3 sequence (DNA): TGTGCCAGCAGCCGCGGGGGCACCTACGAGCAGTACTTC. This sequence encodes CASSRGGTYEQYF.

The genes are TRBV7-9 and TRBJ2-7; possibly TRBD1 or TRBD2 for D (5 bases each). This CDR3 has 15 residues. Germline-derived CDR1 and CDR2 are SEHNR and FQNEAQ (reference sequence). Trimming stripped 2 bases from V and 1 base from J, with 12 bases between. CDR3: CASSLTRGPSYEQYF. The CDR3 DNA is TGTGCCAGCAGCTTAACGAGGGGACCATCCTACGAGCAGTACTTC.

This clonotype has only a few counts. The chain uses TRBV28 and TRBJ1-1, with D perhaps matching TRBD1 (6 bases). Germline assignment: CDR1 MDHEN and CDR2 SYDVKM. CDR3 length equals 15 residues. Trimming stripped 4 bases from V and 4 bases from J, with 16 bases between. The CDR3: CASSSAGAKGTEAFF. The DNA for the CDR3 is TGTGCCAGCAGTTCGGCAGGGGCCAAGGGCACTGAAGCTTTCTTT.

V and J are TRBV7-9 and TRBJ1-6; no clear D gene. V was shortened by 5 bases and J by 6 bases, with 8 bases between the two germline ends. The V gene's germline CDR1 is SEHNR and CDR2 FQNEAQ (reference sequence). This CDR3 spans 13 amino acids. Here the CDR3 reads CASSPDGNSPLHF. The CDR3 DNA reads TGTGCCAGCAGCCCAGACGGTAATTCACCCCTCCACTTT.

CDR3 nucleotide sequence: TGCAGTGCTAGAGGTCCGACGCTGAACACTGAAGCTTTCTTT. This encodes CSARGPTLNTEAFF. V and J are TRBV20-1 and TRBJ1-1; D is unclear. From germline, CDR1 is DFQATT and CDR2 SNEGSKA (reference sequence). The CDR3 extends over 14 amino acids. With 1 base removed from V and 0 bases from J, the gap between germline ends came to 9 bases.

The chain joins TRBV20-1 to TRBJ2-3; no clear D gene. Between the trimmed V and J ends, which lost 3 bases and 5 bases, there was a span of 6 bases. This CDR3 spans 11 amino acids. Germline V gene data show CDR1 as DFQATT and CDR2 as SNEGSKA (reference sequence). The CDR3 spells CSARLIDTQYF. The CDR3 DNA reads TGCAGTGCTAGGTTGATAGATACGCAGTATTTT.